These 20 T cell receptor beta chains share one sample of origin, sequenced in a study of shared clonotypes between healthy human individuals. Only in-frame clones appear in the TCRdb table, and some are missing; sequencing was by immunoSEQ multiplex PCR. The sample consists of about 1.5 million clones, roughly 96% of them appearing once. Sample: naive CD4+ T cells sorted from blood. This sample's subset: CD45RA+ positively selected. These receptors were obtained from a man under 40 in good health.

The chain uses TRBV7-8 and TRBJ1-1; D is uncertain. Trimming took off 1 base at V and 6 bases at J, with 12 bases between the two ends. Germline V CDR1 and CDR2: SGHVS, FQNEAQ. The CDR3 length is 14 residues. CDR3 residues: CASSLVSGFAEAFF. CDR3 DNA: TGTGCCAGCAGCTTAGTGTCGGGGTTTGCTGAAGCTTTCTTT.

V and J are TRBV12-5 and TRBJ2-2; TRBD1 agrees at 7 bases. CDR1 and CDR2 from the germline V gene are LGHNT and FRNRAP. The CDR3 is 19 residues long. V lost 2 bases, J lost 0 bases, and 12 bases stayed unmatched. Written as DNA, the CDR3 is TGTGCTAGTGGTTTGTGGGGGACAGCCCAACCCGCGAACACCGGGGAGCTGTTTTTT. This encodes CASGLWGTAQPANTGELFF. Full variable domain (remainder filled in from reference TRBV12-5 and TRBJ2-2): DARVTQTPRHKVTEMGQEVTMRCQPILGHNTVFWYRQTMMQGLELLAYFRNRAPLDDSGMPKDRFSAEMPDATLATLKIQPSEPRDSAVYFCASGLWGTAQPANTGELFFGEGSRLTVL.

The J gene is TRBJ1-4, the V gene TRBV27; D is possibly TRBD1 (5 bases). The CDR3 spans 18 residues. From germline, CDR1 is MNHEY and CDR2 SMNVEV (reference sequence). Trimming removed 6 bases at V and 0 bases at J, with 20 bases between. For the CDR3, the DNA is TGTGCCAGCAGGCCTTCGGGGGGACCCACCGCAACTAATGAAAAACTGTTTTTT. Its translation: CASRPSGGPTATNEKLFF.

V gene TRBV7-3 combines with J gene TRBJ1-1; TRBD1 is a possible D gene (5 bases). V was shortened by 2 bases and J by 6 bases, with 10 bases between the two germline ends. Germline V gives CDR1 SGHTA, CDR2 FQGTGA. The CDR3 contains 13 residues. The DNA for the CDR3 is TGTGCCAGCAGCTTAGCGAGGGACTCTGAAGCTTTCTTT. It is translated as CASSLARDSEAFF.

This CDR3 reads CASSLADGSSYNEQFF. In nucleotides, the CDR3 is TGTGCCAGCAGCTTAGCAGACGGGAGCTCCTACAATGAGCAGTTCTTC. The rearrangement links TRBV7-9 to TRBJ2-1; weak D call: TRBD2 (6 bases). The length of the CDR3 is 16 residues. Germline CDR1 reads SEHNR; CDR2 reads FQNEAQ (reference sequence). V lost 0 bases and J lost 0, with 9 bases in between. The whole variable domain, remainder taken from reference TRBV7-9 and TRBJ2-1, is DTGVSQNPRHKITKRGQNVTFRCDPISEHNRLYWYRQTLGQGPEFLTYFQNEAQLEKSRLLSDRFSAERPKGSFSTLEIQRTEQGDSAMYLCASSLADGSSYNEQFFGPGTRLTVL.

The chain couples TRBV19 to TRBJ1-4; D ambiguous. The CDR3 is 15 residues long. V was pared by 8 bases and J by 8 bases, with 21 bases between. Germline lookup yields CDR1 LNHDA and CDR2 SQIVND (reference sequence). CDR3 region: CASGARPLTYEKLFF. CDR3 nucleotide sequence: TGTGCCAGTGGAGCCAGGCCTTTAACTTACGAAAAACTGTTTTTT.

This chain's CDR3 is CASSVGTGQGANVLTF. The CDR3, as DNA: TGTGCCAGCAGTGTAGGGACAGGGCAGGGGGCCAACGTCCTGACTTTC. The chain couples TRBV27 to TRBJ2-6; TRBD1 agrees at 9 bases. From germline, CDR1 is MNHEY and CDR2 SMNVEV (reference sequence). This CDR3 is 16 amino acids long. V was pared by 5 bases and J by 4 bases, with 6 bases of the junction left unmatched.

The CDR3 spells CASSKGQGVSGYTF. DNA for the CDR3: TGTGCCAGCAGCAAGGGGCAGGGGGTTTCTGGCTACACCTTC. This sequence joins TRBV5-6 and TRBJ1-2; TRBD1 matches at 7 bases. CDR3 length equals 14 residues. V lost 4 bases and J lost 7; bases outside the gene matches: 10. Germline V CDR1 and CDR2: SGHDT, YYEEEE.

The chain carries TRBV6-5 and TRBJ2-2, with D possibly matching TRBD2 (6 bases). The CDR3 is 12 residues long. From germline, CDR1 is MNHEY and CDR2 SVGAGI. V was clipped by 8 bases and J by 7 bases, with 11 bases between them. CDR3 protein: CASSGEIGELFF. The CDR3, as DNA: TGTGCCAGCTCGGGGGAGATCGGGGAGCTGTTTTTT.

The chain combines TRBV30 with TRBJ2-5; no reliable D call. The CDR3 totals 11 residues. V was shortened by 6 bases and J by 5 bases, with 10 bases between the two germline ends. CDR1 GTSNPN and CDR2 SVGIG come from the germline V gene (reference sequence). Here the CDR3 DNA reads TGTGCCTGCTCTACGGCGGAGACCCAGTACTTC. Residues: CACSTAETQYF.

The chain employs TRBV15 and TRBJ2-2; TRBD2 is a possible D gene (5 bases). Germline lookup yields CDR1 LNHNV and CDR2 YYDKDF (reference sequence). The CDR3 is 16 amino acids. Trimming left V 1 base short and J 6 bases short, with 15 bases between. The CDR3 DNA sequence: TGTGCCACCAGCAGAGTTAACCGATGGCGGGCCGGGGAGCTGTTTTTT. The encoded protein is CATSRVNRWRAGELFF.

The chain uses TRBV27 and TRBJ1-2, with D possibly being TRBD1 (5 bases). The V gene's germline CDR1 is MNHEY and CDR2 SMNVEV (reference sequence). The length of the CDR3 is 14 residues. V dropped 6 bases and J dropped 3 bases, with 14 bases sitting between them. CDR3 nucleotide sequence: TGTGCCAGCAGGAGGTGGGGGGAGGACTATGGCTACACCTTC. Translation gives CASRRWGEDYGYTF.

The rearrangement joins TRBV10-3 to TRBJ2-1; 9 nucleotides agree with TRBD2. J lost 5 bases, V lost 9 bases, and 5 bases had no gene match. This CDR3 spans 13 amino acids. Germline V lookup: CDR1 ENHRY, CDR2 SYGVKD. CDR3 region: CAISPSGNNEQFF. CDR3 bases: TGTGCCATAAGTCCTAGCGGGAACAATGAGCAGTTCTTC.

The chain combines TRBV6-5 with TRBJ2-7, with a tentative D call TRBD1 (6 bases). CDR1 is MNHEY, CDR2 SVGAGI, per germline. Between the trimmed V and J ends, which lost 6 bases and 3 bases, there was a span of 12 bases. The CDR3 runs to 13 residues. The CDR3 here is CASSRQVNYEQYF. The CDR3 DNA is TGTGCCAGCAGCCGACAGGTAAACTACGAGCAGTACTTC.

J is TRBJ2-7 and V is TRBV19; D unclear. CDR1 is LNHDA and CDR2 is SQIVND in the germline V gene (reference sequence). Trimming stripped 9 bases from V and 0 bases from J, with 15 bases between. CDR3 length: 14 amino acids. The CDR3 DNA follows: TGTGCCAGCGCCCCCCGGCAGACCTCCTACGAGCAGTACTTC. It encodes CASAPRQTSYEQYF.

The chain links TRBV28 to TRBJ2-2; the match to TRBD2 covers 15 bases. After removal of 6 bases from V and 5 bases from J, the junction contained 16 bases not matched to a gene. In germline, CDR1 is MDHEN, CDR2 SYDVKM. This CDR3 is 20 amino acids long. CDR3 DNA sequence: TGTGCCAGCAGCAACCCAGGACTAGCGGGAGGGCGGTCGGTGACCGGGGAGCTGTTTTTT. It translates to CASSNPGLAGGRSVTGELFF. The full variable domain, its missing parts supplied by reference TRBV28 and TRBJ2-2, is DVKVTQSSRYLVKRTGEKVFLECVQDMDHENMFWYRQDPGLGLRLIYFSYDVKMKEKGDIPEGYSVSREKKERFSLILESASTNQTSMYLCASSNPGLAGGRSVTGELFFGEGSRLTVL.

V and J are TRBV6-5 and TRBJ1-1, with unresolved D. This CDR3 is 11 amino acids long. Germline CDR1 and CDR2: MNHEY and SVGAGI. Trimming pared 2 bases from V and 11 bases from J, leaving 9 bases between. The CDR3 sequence is CASSYGSQAFF. The CDR3 nucleotides read TGTGCCAGCAGTTACGGGTCTCAGGCTTTCTTT.

The rearrangement uses TRBV28 and TRBJ2-3; D perhaps matches TRBD1 (5 bases). The V end was cut by 3 bases, the J end by 0 bases, with 13 bases between. Looked up from germline, CDR1 is MDHEN and CDR2 is SYDVKM. CDR3 length: 16 residues. The CDR3 DNA reads TGTGCCAGCAGTTTCCTTGACAGAGTCAGCACAGATACGCAGTATTTT. The encoded protein is CASSFLDRVSTDTQYF.

The CDR3 nucleotides are TGTGCCATCAGTGAAAGTAAACTACCGTCCACAGATACGCAGTATTTT. Translation: CAISESKLPSTDTQYF. The chain carries TRBV10-3 and TRBJ2-3, with no clear D. The germline V and J ends were trimmed by 3 bases and 2 bases, with 15 bases remaining between them. Looked up from germline, CDR1 is ENHRY and CDR2 is SYGVKD. The CDR3 spans 16 residues.

Points on this clone: The same CDR3 is also encoded by other DNA sequences in this sample. The rearrangement joins TRBV5-1 to TRBJ1-5; TRBD1 matches at 10 bases. Germline V gene sequence: CDR1 SGHRS, CDR2 YFSETQ. The V segment lost 3 bases and the J segment 1 base; nucleotides outside the gene matches: 1. This CDR3 is 15 amino acids long. The CDR3 here is CASSSGQGSNQPQHF. DNA for the CDR3: TGCGCCAGCAGCTCGGGACAGGGGAGCAATCAGCCCCAGCATTTT.